These 23 T cell receptor beta chains were all obtained from the same sample, sequenced in a study of T cell changes during pregnancy in multiple sclerosis. TCRdb's table, derived via immunoSEQ multiplex PCR, lists solely in-frame clones and lacks some. The sample shows under 80,000 clones, roughly 90% of them seen only once. The material sequenced was peripheral blood, taken after pregnancy. The receptors were sampled from a female donor in good health, enrolled as a control in a pregnancy study.

The rearrangement uses TRBV7-9 and TRBJ1-4, with TRBD1 identical over 9 bases. Germline loops: CDR1 SEHNR, CDR2 FQNEAQ (reference sequence). The V gene end was trimmed by 10 bases and the J gene end by 3 bases; junction bases not matched to a gene: 9. The CDR3 length is 15 residues. The CDR3 sequence is CAIGTGSVANEKLFF. As DNA, the CDR3 is TGTGCCATCGGGACAGGGTCTGTGGCTAATGAAAAACTGTTTTTT.

The V and J genes are TRBV7-9 and TRBJ1-1, with TRBD1 identical over 7 bases. The CDR3 contains 17 residues. With V trimmed by 4 bases and J by 0 bases, 11 bases remained unmatched. Germline CDR1 reads SEHNR; CDR2 reads FQNEAQ (reference sequence). The CDR3 reads CASSYNSRDSLNTEAFF. The CDR3 DNA is TGTGCCAGCAGCTACAATTCGCGGGACAGCCTGAACACTGAAGCTTTCTTT.

This clone was observed a handful of times. The chain recombines TRBV15 with TRBJ2-6; 7 bases are a match to TRBD2. CDR3 size: 14 residues. Germline assignment: CDR1 LNHNV and CDR2 YYDKDF (reference sequence). Trimming cost V 5 bases and J 4 bases; bases outside gene matches: 2. The CDR3: CATSGGEGANVLTF. CDR3 coding DNA: TGTGCCACCAGCGGGGGGGAAGGGGCCAACGTCCTGACTTTC.

The genes are TRBV5-4 and TRBJ2-4; D is uncertain. Germline V lookup: CDR1 SGHNT, CDR2 YYREEE (reference sequence). The ends were cut back, 0 bases at V and 0 bases at J, with 10 bases in the middle. The CDR3 is 16 residues long. The CDR3 DNA reads as TGTGCCAGCAGCTTGGACGGAGCCCTAGCCAAAAACATTCAGTACTTC. It specifies CASSLDGALAKNIQYF.

The V call is TRBV18, the J call TRBJ2-7; TRBD1 is a possible D gene (6 bases). CDR1 is KGHSH and CDR2 is LQKENI in the germline V gene. V was shortened by 3 bases and J by 5 bases, with 17 bases between the two germline ends. The CDR3 covers 15 residues. The DNA of the CDR3 is TGTGCCAGCTCACCGATGACAGGCCGTAGCGACGAGCAGTACTTC. It encodes CASSPMTGRSDEQYF.

The chain recombines TRBV10-3 with TRBJ2-7; TRBD1 might be the D (6 bases). The length of the CDR3 is 14 residues. Trimming took off 5 bases at V and 7 bases at J, with 18 bases between the two ends. In germline, CDR1 is ENHRY, CDR2 SYGVKD. The CDR3 sequence is CAISHRDPLGEQYF. The CDR3 DNA is TGTGCCATCAGTCACAGGGACCCCCTGGGAGAGCAGTACTTC.

The chain is built from TRBV11-2 and TRBJ2-1; TRBD2 aligns across 8 bases. Germline trimming cut 0 bases from V and 7 bases from J; bases unmatched to any gene: 5. In germline, CDR1 is SGHAT, CDR2 FQNNGV. CDR3 length: 15 residues. DNA of the CDR3: TGTGCCAGCAGCTTAGATCCGGGAGGGGGGAATGAGCAGTTCTTC. This sequence encodes CASSLDPGGGNEQFF.

This chain joins TRBV20-1 and TRBJ1-2; 7 nucleotides match TRBD1. CDR1 is DFQATT, CDR2 SNEGSKA, per germline (reference sequence). With 7 bases clipped from V and 8 bases from J, the junction kept 4 bases outside the gene matches. There are 10 residues in the CDR3. The CDR3 sequence is CSGHRGGYTF. DNA for the CDR3: TGCAGTGGACACAGGGGAGGCTACACCTTC.

This chain connects TRBV28 to TRBJ2-5, with TRBD1 identical over 10 bases. The CDR3 covers 14 residues. Germline trimming cut 3 bases from V and 5 bases from J; bases unmatched to any gene: 3. Germline V gene data show CDR1 as MDHEN and CDR2 as SYDVKM. CDR3 DNA: TGTGCCAGCAGTTTGACAGGGGGCAGGGAGACCCAGTACTTC. The encoded protein is CASSLTGGRETQYF.

The J gene is TRBJ2-7, the V gene TRBV7-2; 10 bases map to TRBD2. The CDR3 covers 15 residues. Germline V lookup: CDR1 SGHTA, CDR2 FQGNSA. Losses at the gene ends were 3 bases for V and 0 bases for J; bases not matched to a gene: 2. The CDR3 reads CASSLTSGFSYEQYF. For the CDR3, the DNA is TGTGCCAGCAGCTTGACTAGCGGGTTCTCCTACGAGCAGTACTTC.

This clone appeared a single time. V gene TRBV28 combines with J gene TRBJ2-5, with 11 bases fitting TRBD2. Looked up from germline, CDR1 is MDHEN and CDR2 is SYDVKM. V shed 5 bases, J shed 3 bases, and the junction held 5 bases outside the gene matches. CDR3 size: 15 residues. The CDR3 bases are TGTGCCAGCAGTGAAAGACTAGCGGGAAAAGAGACCCAGTACTTC. Amino acid sequence: CASSERLAGKETQYF. The whole variable domain, remainder taken from reference TRBV28 and TRBJ2-5, is DVKVTQSSRYLVKRTGEKVFLECVQDMDHENMFWYRQDPGLGLRLIYFSYDVKMKEKGDIPEGYSVSREKKERFSLILESASTNQTSMYLCASSERLAGKETQYFGPGTRLLVL.

V usage is TRBV13 and J usage is TRBJ2-5; TRBD2 matches at 10 bases. Germline loops: CDR1 PRHDT, CDR2 FYEKMQ (reference sequence). V dropped 6 bases and J dropped 1; count of bases not matched to a gene: 5. The CDR3 runs to 15 residues. As DNA, the CDR3 is TGTGCCAGCAGACCGTGGACTAGCGGCCAAGAGACCCAGTACTTC. This encodes CASRPWTSGQETQYF.

The J gene is TRBJ1-1, the V gene TRBV28, with 7 nucleotides matching TRBD1. Germline V CDR1 and CDR2: MDHEN, SYDVKM. Trimming took 6 bases from V and 0 from J; bases not matched to a gene: 10. CDR3 size: 16 residues. The chain's CDR3 is CASSSDRDTMNTEAFF. CDR3 coding DNA: TGTGCCAGCAGCTCAGACAGGGATACCATGAACACTGAAGCTTTCTTT.

The chain links TRBV4-1 to TRBJ1-1, with 11 bases matching TRBD1. The ends lost 4 bases at V and 4 bases at J; junction bases unmatched: 8. The CDR3 covers 16 residues. Germline values: CDR1 MGHRA, CDR2 YSYEKL. The chain's CDR3 is CASSPVAGQGATEAFF. The CDR3, as DNA: TGCGCCAGCAGCCCAGTGGCCGGACAGGGGGCCACTGAAGCTTTCTTT.

This chain joins TRBV4-1 and TRBJ2-1; TRBD2 matches at 10 bases. Per germline, CDR1 MGHRA and CDR2 YSYEKL. The CDR3 totals 16 residues. J was trimmed by 5 bases and V by 1 base; bases with no gene match: 5. The CDR3 nucleotides read TGCGCCAGCAGCCAAGGGAGCGGGGGGGCCGACAATGAGCAGTTCTTC. Protein: CASSQGSGGADNEQFF.

The J gene is TRBJ2-7, the V gene TRBV11-2, with a tentative D call TRBD1 (5 bases). CDR3 length: 13 residues. Germline V lookup: CDR1 SGHAT, CDR2 FQNNGV. V lost 3 bases and J 2 bases, leaving 8 bases between the germline ends. CDR3 amino acids: CASSLTATYEQYF. Here the CDR3 DNA reads TGTGCCAGCAGCTTGACAGCAACCTACGAGCAGTACTTC.

The chain is built from TRBV9 and TRBJ2-1; 8 nucleotides line up with TRBD1. The length of the CDR3 is 13 residues. The V and J ends lost 6 bases and 8 bases, in that order; junction bases with no gene match: 7. The germline CDR1 and CDR2 sequences are SGDLS and YYNGEE. For the CDR3, the DNA is TGTGCCAGCAACCCATCAGGGGGCGATGAGCAGTTCTTC. Protein: CASNPSGGDEQFF.

This clone was observed a single time. This chain links TRBV29-1 with TRBJ1-2; D is possibly TRBD1 (6 bases). Germline V gives CDR1 SQVTM, CDR2 ANQGSEA. The CDR3 consists of 13 residues. V gave up 8 bases and J gave up 0 bases, with 13 bases separating them. The CDR3 spells CSITDSSNYGYTF. The CDR3 DNA is TGCAGCATAACGGACAGTTCTAACTATGGCTACACCTTC.

This chain connects TRBV5-6 to TRBJ1-4, with no clear D. CDR1 and CDR2 (germline): SGHDT, YYEEEE. V lost 1 base to trimming and J lost 5 bases, with 9 bases between them. CDR3 length: 14 residues. CDR3 DNA sequence: TGTGCCAGCAGCTTGAGATTACTGAATGAAAAACTGTTTTTT. It is translated as CASSLRLLNEKLFF. Full variable domain (missing parts from reference TRBV5-6 and TRBJ1-4): DAGVTQSPTHLIKTRGQQVTLRCSPKSGHDTVSWYQQALGQGPQFIFQYYEEEERQRGNFPDRFSGHQFPNYSSELNVNALLLGDSALYLCASSLRLLNEKLFFGSGTQLSVL.

This chain connects TRBV6-4 to TRBJ2-1; TRBD2 matches 8 bases. After removal of 0 bases from V and 6 bases from J, the junction contained 4 bases not matched to a gene. CDR3 length: 15 residues. Germline lookup yields CDR1 MRHNA and CDR2 SNTAGT. The CDR3 protein is CASSDSAGGFNEQFF. In DNA form, the CDR3 reads TGTGCCAGCAGTGACTCGGCGGGGGGATTCAATGAGCAGTTCTTC.

V usage is TRBV13 and J usage is TRBJ2-7, with 9 nucleotides matching TRBD2. V lost 5 bases to trimming and J lost 2 bases; unmatched junction nucleotides: 7. The germline gives CDR1 PRHDT, CDR2 FYEKMQ (reference sequence). The CDR3 loop spans 15 amino acids. Here the CDR3 reads CASSKGLAKTYEQYF. Written as DNA, the CDR3 is TGTGCCAGCAGCAAAGGACTAGCGAAGACCTACGAGCAGTACTTC.

V and J are TRBV19 and TRBJ1-6; possible D gene TRBD1, 5 bases. CDR3 length: 13 residues. Germline V CDR1 and CDR2: LNHDA, SQIVND (reference sequence). Between the trimmed V and J ends, which lost 6 bases and 9 bases, there was a span of 12 bases. In DNA form, the CDR3 reads TGTGCCAGTAGCTTGGGGCGTCCTTCACCCCTCCACTTT. Translation: CASSLGRPSPLHF. Based on the CDR3 plus reference TRBV19 and TRBJ1-6, the full variable domain is DGGITQSPKYLFRKEGQNVTLSCEQNLNHDAMYWYRQDPGQGLRLIYYSQIVNDFQKGDIAEGYSVSREKKESFPLTVTSAQKNPTAFYLCASSLGRPSPLHFGNGTRLTVT.

The V and J genes are TRBV25-1 and TRBJ1-5, with D perhaps matching TRBD1 (5 bases). The CDR3 has 15 residues. The germline V and J ends were trimmed by 3 bases and 7 bases, with 16 bases remaining between them. The germline V gene has CDR1 MGHDK and CDR2 SYGVNS. CDR3 nucleotides: TGTGCCAGCAGTGATTCCAGGGTGGTCGGACAGCCCCAGCATTTT. Residues: CASSDSRVVGQPQHF.